This TCR beta chain was recorded in a study of T cells in Graves' hyperthyroidism and ophthalmopathy (dated by TCRdb to about 2019). About the study as a whole: Peripheral blood samples were taken at initial diagnosis, before any treatment was given. TCR V-J signatures able to tell the groups apart were searched for in a discovery cohort of more than 90 patients, of whom roughly 42 had Graves' ophthalmopathy and some 60 had stable Graves' hyperthyroidism. Prospective prediction of ophthalmopathy was tested in an independent validation cohort of some 19 hyperthyroidism patients and 15 to 17 patients who later progressed to ophthalmopathy. The roughly 90 discovery patients were divided at random into training and test sets in a 7:3 ratio. In roughly six Graves' hyperthyroidism patients, the study also compared T-cell repertoires from thyroid tissue with T-cell repertoires from blood. After sampling, hyperthyroidism patients received methimazole starting at 30 mg daily, and ophthalmopathy patients received high-dose intravenous methylprednisolone. According to the paper, TCR Vbeta CDR3 sequencing was carried out on about 140 peripheral blood samples, which came from fewer than 50 ophthalmopathy, under 85 hyperthyroidism and about 17 progressor patients.

Graves' hyperthyroidism was defined as stable when no progression to ophthalmopathy occurred over 18 months of follow-up. Hyperthyroidism patients were newly diagnosed, had a disease duration of under 2 months, and were aged 18 to 65 years. The study excluded patients with uncontrolled infections, other autoimmune diseases, pregnancy or lactation. Diagnoses were based on clinical symptoms, serum thyroxine and TRAb, thyroid ultrasound and orbital computed tomography. Ficoll-Paque density gradient centrifugation was used to isolate PBMCs from about 9 ml of fresh peripheral blood. Total RNA was extracted using Trizol reagent, and RNA quality was assessed on an Agilent 2100 Bioanalyzer. This clonotype was seen many times. The antigen it binds to is not known. There are no base qualities to consult, and no much larger clone falls within one base. Points the paper makes about the study in general: Most expanded thyroid clonotypes (frequency above 0.001) were also detected in blood, a finding suggesting that blood repertoires may reflect thyroid immune responses. No statistical method was used to set the sample size in advance, and investigators knew the group allocation. A 13 V-J signature model separated ophthalmopathy from stable hyperthyroidism, with approximately 86% sensitivity and 81% to 83% specificity in cross-validation and 80%/75% in testing. In validation, the model predicted progression to ophthalmopathy a median of roughly six months before onset, with over 60% sensitivity and 72.22% specificity.

TCR beta CDR3 regions were amplified from RNA transcripts. For the first round of RT-PCR on the TCR CDR3, the HTBI primer set was used together with the Qiagen OneStep RT-PCR kit. Libraries were constructed in a second round of multiplex PCR, after which size selection and purification were performed. Sequencing of the libraries was done on an Illumina HiSeq2000 using paired-end 100 bp reads. Processing in the source paper ran as follows. SOAPnuke was used to process the raw data, throwing out any read that contained adapters or uncalled bases, had a mean Phred below 15, or lacked an exact constant-primer or identifier match. High-quality paired reads were merged with COPE v1.2.5, and unique nucleotide sequences were defined as clonotypes. MiTCR v1.1 was used to align the clonotypes against IMGT TRBV, TRBD and TRBJ reference segments. The analysis included only V-J combinations with a frequency above 0.0001, which together covered 98% to 99.2% of the repertoires. A TCS score was defined as the ratio of F50 (clonal expansion) to E x V (chaos), with BLOSUM62-based TCRdist applied between CDR3 peptides within each V-J. Welch's t-statistics and random forest reduced fewer than 550 V-J features to 13, which were used in a naive Bayes classifier (R e1071). The public reads were reprocessed in TCRdb via fastp at Q25 and MiXCR, keeping in-frame beta chains. Entries that share a CDR3 protein sequence are merged under the most common genes and DNA. These V and J calls rely on TCRdb rather than the paper's analysis. Across this sample there are around 450,000 distinct CDR3 sequences, with approximately 14% seen only once. About 14% of the sample comes from the top ten.

This receptor was identified in a young woman with Graves' hyperthyroidism. The sample comprised blood.

The sequenced DNA is TGTGCCAGCAGGTCAGGGGTTTCACCCCTCCACTTT. Translated, it gives CASRSGVSPLHF. The sequence links TRBV12-3 or TRBV12-4 to TRBJ1-6, with TRBD1 as a weak D call on 6 bases. The CDR3 spans 12 residues, from the cysteine through the phenylalanine. The DNA shown is the 36-base CDR3, in frame from base 1. The germline ends are 9 bases apart after V is trimmed by 6 bases and J by 9 bases.